One and the same sample provided the 25 T cell receptor beta chains below, sequenced in a study of beta chain features in type 1 diabetes (dated by TCRdb to 2016 to 2018). Overall study outcomes, separate from this receptor: In all four CD4+ subsets, TCRB CDR3 length was moderately but significantly shorter in type 1 diabetes patients.

The method behind the library was the immunoSEQ multiplex PCR assay. The entire isolated RNA was reverse transcribed using the High Capacity cDNA Reverse Transcription Kit, and thus expressed TCRB transcripts were sequenced. The table comes from immuneACCESS by way of TCRdb, which keeps in-frame sequences with V and J called. Part of the clones is missing from these tables; in studies checked, under half for an unresolved V gene and the rest for unknown reasons. The sample contains roughly 150,000 clones, less than 10% of them found a single time. The biggest ten clones account for under 0.6% of the sample. These receptors are not linked to any known antigen. The source material was central memory CD4+ T cells from blood. These receptors all stem from a man aged 18-30 years with type 1 diabetes.

This clone occurred a few times. The chain is built from TRBV18 and TRBJ1-2; no clear D gene. Germline CDR1 reads KGHSH; CDR2 reads LQKENI. CDR3 size: 15 residues. V lost 2 bases to trimming and J lost 3 bases, with 13 bases between them. CDR3 amino acids: CASSPVDGADYGYTF. In DNA, the CDR3 is TGTGCCAGCTCACCAGTAGATGGTGCGGACTATGGCTACACCTTC.

The rearrangement joins TRBV28 to TRBJ1-2, with 7 bases fitting TRBD1. Germline V CDR1 and CDR2: MDHEN, SYDVKM. Unmatched junction bases numbered 7, after V lost 1 base and J lost 8 bases. The CDR3 has 14 amino acids. The CDR3 here is CASSLSYQGEGYTF. The CDR3 region has the DNA TGTGCCAGCAGTTTATCTTATCAGGGGGAGGGCTACACCTTC.

Only a few counts were recorded for this clone. The chain is built from TRBV9 and TRBJ1-2; D is uncertain. The V and J ends lost 2 bases and 4 bases respectively, with 12 bases between them. The CDR3 covers 14 residues. Germline lookup yields CDR1 SGDLS and CDR2 YYNGEE. CDR3 coding DNA: TGTGCCAGCAGCGTTAGTGAGTTATTCTATGGCTACACCTTC. This gives the protein CASSVSELFYGYTF.

The chain couples TRBV27 to TRBJ2-1; 13 bases map to TRBD2. CDR3 length: 16 amino acids. The junction had 7 bases not matched to a gene; V was cut back by 4 bases and J by 7 bases. The germline gives CDR1 MNHEY, CDR2 SMNVEV (reference sequence). Written as DNA, the CDR3 is TGTGCCAGCAGTTCAACTAGCGGGGGGGCATTTAATGAGCAGTTCTTC. Amino acids: CASSSTSGGAFNEQFF.

Points on this clone: Within the sample, other DNA sequences also encode this same CDR3. CDR3 protein: CASSLRRGTEAFF. CDR3 nucleotide sequence: TGTGCCAGCAGTCTCCGCCGGGGCACTGAAGCTTTCTTT. This sequence joins TRBV27 and TRBJ1-1, with no clear D. CDR3 length equals 13 residues. Trimming removed 5 bases from V and 4 bases from J, with 11 bases in between. Germline lookup yields CDR1 MNHEY and CDR2 SMNVEV (reference sequence).

This sequence joins TRBV9 and TRBJ2-1, with 7 positions matching TRBD2. Germline V gives CDR1 SGDLS, CDR2 YYNGEE. The ends lost 0 bases at V and 6 bases at J; junction bases unmatched: 0. The CDR3 contains 13 residues. CDR3 sequence reads: CASSVGGGNEQFF. The CDR3 DNA reads as TGTGCCAGCAGCGTAGGGGGGGGCAATGAGCAGTTCTTC.

This clone was counted a few times. The V call is TRBV7-8, the J call TRBJ1-6; the D gene is possibly TRBD1 (5 bases). CDR3 size: 17 residues. Germline V gene lookup returns CDR1 SGHVS and CDR2 FQNEAQ. V shed 0 bases and J shed 8 bases, with 17 bases lying between them. For the CDR3, the DNA is TGTGCCAGCAGCTTAGCGTTACGCGGGGGAGTGGATTCACCCCTCCACTTT. Its protein is CASSLALRGGVDSPLHF. Full variable domain (remainder filled in from reference TRBV7-8 and TRBJ1-6): GAGVSQSPRYKVAKRGQDVALRCDPISGHVSLFWYQQALGQGPEFLTYFQNEAQLDKSGLPSDRFFAERPEGSVSTLKIQRTQQEDSAVYLCASSLALRGGVDSPLHFGNGTRLTVT.

The chain combines TRBV2 with TRBJ2-3; 7 positions match TRBD1. After removal of 6 bases from V and 2 bases from J, the junction contained 5 bases not matched to a gene. The CDR3 contains 14 residues. Germline V CDR1 and CDR2: SNHLY, FYNNEI. This CDR3 reads CASSRDRHTDTQYF. In nucleotides, the CDR3 is TGTGCCAGCAGCCGGGACAGACACACAGATACGCAGTATTTT. Based on the CDR3 plus reference TRBV2 and TRBJ2-3, the full variable domain is EPEVTQTPSHQVTQMGQEVILRCVPISNHLYFYWYRQILGQKVEFLVSFYNNEISEKSEIFDDQFSVERPDGSNFTLKIRSTKLEDSAMYFCASSRDRHTDTQYFGPGTRLTVL.

This chain connects TRBV6-6 to TRBJ2-2, with 8 nucleotides matching TRBD2. This CDR3 spans 16 amino acids. V dropped 7 bases and J dropped 8; count of bases not matched to a gene: 15. Germline V lookup: CDR1 MNHNY, CDR2 SVGAGI (reference sequence). CDR3 sequence: CASTSPGLVGTGELFF. In DNA form, the CDR3 reads TGTGCCAGCACCTCCCCGGGACTAGTCGGGACGGGGGAGCTGTTTTTT.

This clone was detected only a few times. The rearrangement joins TRBV5-1 to TRBJ2-7; tentatively, D is TRBD2 (6 bases). The V end was cut by 2 bases, the J end by 7 bases, with 7 bases between. This CDR3 spans 11 amino acids. The V gene's germline CDR1 is SGHRS and CDR2 YFSETQ. The CDR3 loop is CASSFRGEQYF. Written as DNA, the CDR3 is TGCGCCAGCAGCTTCCGGGGGGAGCAGTACTTC.

The chain uses TRBV5-1 and TRBJ1-1; 8 bases map to TRBD1. Unmatched junction bases numbered 10, after V lost 2 bases and J lost 4 bases. Germline CDR1 SGHRS, CDR2 YFSETQ. CDR3 length: 16 residues. The CDR3 sequence is CASSLKDRGQSTEAFF. The CDR3 nucleotides are TGCGCCAGCAGCTTAAAAGACAGGGGTCAGAGCACTGAAGCTTTCTTT.

The chain combines TRBV12-5 with TRBJ1-1, with a possible D match to TRBD1 (6 bases). V was shortened by 5 bases and J by 5 bases, with 12 bases between the two germline ends. The CDR3 is 13 residues long. Germline V lookup: CDR1 LGHNT, CDR2 FRNRAP. CDR3 in amino acids: CASGQQGRTEAFF. CDR3 in DNA: TGTGCTAGTGGTCAACAGGGAAGGACTGAAGCTTTCTTT.

The rearrangement links TRBV5-5 to TRBJ1-5, with 7 bases matching TRBD1. V lost 7 bases, J lost 0 bases, and 7 bases stayed unmatched. The germline V gene has CDR1 SGHKS and CDR2 YYEKEE (reference sequence). CDR3 size: 15 residues. The CDR3 reads CASGEGAHSNQPQHF. The DNA for the CDR3 is TGTGCCAGCGGCGAGGGGGCTCATAGCAATCAGCCCCAGCATTTT.

There are a few counts of this clone. This chain connects TRBV4-1 to TRBJ1-2; D not resolved. Germline CDR1 is MGHRA and CDR2 is YSYEKL. The germline V and J ends were trimmed by 0 bases and 7 bases, with 9 bases remaining between them. The CDR3 has 13 residues. CDR3 residues: CASSQDTSGGYTF. CDR3 nucleotides: TGCGCCAGCAGCCAAGACACGTCGGGTGGCTACACCTTC.

The rearrangement links TRBV6-5 to TRBJ1-5; D is unresolved. V was cut by 0 bases and J by 5 bases, with 5 bases left in between. Germline V CDR1 and CDR2: MNHEY, SVGAGI. The CDR3 is 13 residues long. Written as DNA, the CDR3 is TGTGCCAGCAGTTACTCGAGGTATCAGCCCCAGCATTTT. Its translation: CASSYSRYQPQHF.

This clone was observed a handful of times. The rearrangement uses TRBV18 and TRBJ1-1, with TRBD1 matching 7 bases. V lost 8 bases and J lost 4; bases outside the gene matches: 10. The CDR3 is 14 amino acids. The germline V gene encodes CDR1 KGHSH and CDR2 LQKENI. The CDR3 DNA follows: TGTGCCAGCGCTTTCAGGGACAGTGGCACTGAAGCTTTCTTT. It translates to CASAFRDSGTEAFF. The full variable domain, completed using reference TRBV18 and TRBJ1-1, is NAGVMQNPRHLVRRRGQEARLRCSPMKGHSHVYWYRQLPEEGLKFMVYLQKENIIDESGMPKERFSAEFPKEGPSILRIQQVVRGDSAAYFCASAFRDSGTEAFFGQGTRLTVV.

This clone was recorded a few times. This chain joins TRBV5-1 and TRBJ2-5, with 7 bases lining up with TRBD1. Germline lookup yields CDR1 SGHRS and CDR2 YFSETQ. V lost 0 bases to trimming and J lost 7 bases; unmatched junction nucleotides: 12. CDR3 length: 16 amino acids. The CDR3 DNA reads TGCGCCAGCAGCTTGGCCGGATGGACAGGAGAGGGGACCCAGTACTTC. Protein: CASSLAGWTGEGTQYF.

This clone was seen more than once but under ten times. The J gene is TRBJ1-2, the V gene TRBV28, with unresolved D. CDR3 length equals 14 residues. Per the germline V gene, CDR1 is MDHEN and CDR2 is SYDVKM. The ends were cut back, 5 bases at V and 7 bases at J, with 17 bases in the middle. The CDR3 DNA reads as TGTGCCAGCAGTCCCGAGATGCGGGCGGGTGGCTACACCTTC. Translating gives CASSPEMRAGGYTF.

This clone has just a few counts. The chain recombines TRBV6-5 with TRBJ2-2, with 11 nucleotides matching TRBD1. Germline-derived CDR1 and CDR2 are MNHEY and SVGAGI. The CDR3 has 14 amino acids. J gave up 5 bases and V 7 bases, and 3 bases lay outside the gene matches. This chain's CDR3 is CASIGTGGTGELFF. DNA of the CDR3: TGTGCCAGCATCGGGACAGGGGGGACCGGGGAGCTGTTTTTT.

The chain recombines TRBV6-5 with TRBJ1-2; D remains unclear. The CDR3 runs to 13 residues. CDR1 MNHEY and CDR2 SVGAGI come from the germline V gene. V lost 3 bases, J lost 4 bases, and 9 bases lay in between. The CDR3 DNA reads as TGTGCCAGCAGTTATTCGGGTCTCTATGGCTACACCTTC. Translated, it gives CASSYSGLYGYTF.

This clone was seen a few times. The J gene is TRBJ2-2, the V gene TRBV5-4, with 7 bases fitting TRBD1. The CDR3 spans 16 residues. Germline V gene lookup returns CDR1 SGHNT and CDR2 YYREEE (reference sequence). Germline trimming cut 4 bases from V and 1 base from J; bases unmatched to any gene: 7. In DNA form, the CDR3 reads TGTGCCAGCAGCCGAGGACAGGACATGAACACCGGGGAGCTGTTTTTT. Its protein is CASSRGQDMNTGELFF.

The gene calls are TRBV4-1 and TRBJ2-3, with a weak D call TRBD1 (6 bases). CDR1 is MGHRA, CDR2 YSYEKL, per germline. This CDR3 comprises 15 residues. The V end lost 4 bases, the J end lost 1 base, and 12 bases lay between the germline ends. CDR3 in DNA: TGCGCCAGCAGCCTACAGGGAATTGGCACAGATACGCAGTATTTT. Protein sequence: CASSLQGIGTDTQYF.

This chain joins TRBV5-4 and TRBJ2-1, with 9 bases aligning to TRBD1. Germline assignment: CDR1 SGHNT and CDR2 YYREEE (reference sequence). The J segment lost 10 bases and the V segment lost 4 bases, leaving 9 bases of the junction unmatched. The CDR3 is made up of 14 amino acids. In nucleotides, the CDR3 is TGTGCCAGCAGCCGTGAACAGGGGGCGGACGAGCAGTTCTTC. Translated, it gives CASSREQGADEQFF.

The chain uses TRBV4-3 and TRBJ1-2; TRBD1 aligns across 10 bases. The CDR3 length is 14 residues. Germline V lookup: CDR1 LGHNA, CDR2 YSLEER. V lost 6 bases, J lost 8 bases, and 9 bases stayed unmatched. In DNA, the CDR3 is TGCGCCAGCAGTCTTCAGACAGGGGGCGTCGGCTACACCTTC. Protein product: CASSLQTGGVGYTF.

This sequence joins TRBV4-2 and TRBJ2-3; TRBD2 matches 12 bases. J was trimmed by 3 bases and V by 4 bases; bases with no gene match: 20. CDR1 is LGHNA and CDR2 is YNFKEQ in the germline V gene. CDR3 length: 21 amino acids. The CDR3 DNA reads TGTGCCAGCAGCCCCCGAAGATTGGCCCCATCGACTAGCGGGAGAACAGATACGCAGTATTTT. It codes for CASSPRRLAPSTSGRTDTQYF.